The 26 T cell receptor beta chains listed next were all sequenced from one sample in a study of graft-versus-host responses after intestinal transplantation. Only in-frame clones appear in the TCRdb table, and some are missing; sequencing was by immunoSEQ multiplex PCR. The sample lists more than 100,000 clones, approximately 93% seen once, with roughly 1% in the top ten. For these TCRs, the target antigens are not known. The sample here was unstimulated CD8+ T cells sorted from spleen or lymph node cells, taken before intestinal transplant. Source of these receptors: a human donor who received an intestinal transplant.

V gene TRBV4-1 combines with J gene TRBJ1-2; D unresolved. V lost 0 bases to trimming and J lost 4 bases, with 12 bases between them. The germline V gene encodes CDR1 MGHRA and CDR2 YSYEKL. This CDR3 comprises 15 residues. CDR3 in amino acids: CASSQDPGWSYGYTF. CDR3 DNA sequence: TGCGCCAGCAGCCAAGATCCGGGTTGGAGCTATGGCTACACCTTC.

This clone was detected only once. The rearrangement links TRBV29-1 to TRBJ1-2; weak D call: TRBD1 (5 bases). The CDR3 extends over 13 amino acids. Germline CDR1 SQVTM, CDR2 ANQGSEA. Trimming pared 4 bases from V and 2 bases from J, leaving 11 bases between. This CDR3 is CSVAAGLNYGYTF. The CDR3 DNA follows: TGCAGCGTTGCTGCGGGACTGAACTATGGCTACACCTTC.

CDR3 protein: CASSPPSPNNEQFF. In nucleotides, the CDR3 is TGCGCCAGCAGCCCTCCCTCCCCAAACAATGAGCAGTTCTTC. The chain recombines TRBV4-1 with TRBJ2-1, with unresolved D. V was clipped by 4 bases and J by 5 bases, with 12 bases between them. This CDR3 region has 14 residues. Germline V gene lookup returns CDR1 MGHRA and CDR2 YSYEKL.

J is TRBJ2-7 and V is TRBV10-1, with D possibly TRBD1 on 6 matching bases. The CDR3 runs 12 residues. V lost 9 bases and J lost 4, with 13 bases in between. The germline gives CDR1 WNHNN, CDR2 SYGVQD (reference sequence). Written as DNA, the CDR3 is TGCGCCAGAAATCAACAGGGTTACGAGCAGTACTTC. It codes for CARNQQGYEQYF.

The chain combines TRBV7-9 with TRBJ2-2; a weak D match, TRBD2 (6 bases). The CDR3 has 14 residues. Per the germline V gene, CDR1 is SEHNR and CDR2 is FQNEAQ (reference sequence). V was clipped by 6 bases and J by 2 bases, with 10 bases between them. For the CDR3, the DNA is TGTGCCAGCAGTCCGGGACTTAACACCGGGGAGCTGTTTTTT. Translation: CASSPGLNTGELFF. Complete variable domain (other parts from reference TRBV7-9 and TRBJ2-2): DTGVSQNPRHKITKRGQNVTFRCDPISEHNRLYWYRQTLGQGPEFLTYFQNEAQLEKSRLLSDRFSAERPKGSFSTLEIQRTEQGDSAMYLCASSPGLNTGELFFGEGSRLTVL.

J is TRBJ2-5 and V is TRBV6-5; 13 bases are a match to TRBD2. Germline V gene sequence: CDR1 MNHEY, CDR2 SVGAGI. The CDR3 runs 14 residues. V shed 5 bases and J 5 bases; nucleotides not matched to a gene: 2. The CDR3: CASSPLAGGETQYF. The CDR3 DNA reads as TGTGCCAGCAGTCCACTAGCGGGGGGGGAGACCCAGTACTTC.

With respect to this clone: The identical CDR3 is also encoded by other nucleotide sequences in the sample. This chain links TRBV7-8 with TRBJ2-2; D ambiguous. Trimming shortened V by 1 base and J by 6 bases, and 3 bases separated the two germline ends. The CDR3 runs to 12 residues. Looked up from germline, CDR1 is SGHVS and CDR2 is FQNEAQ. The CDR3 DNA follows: TGTGCCAGCAGCTTAGGCCCCGGGGAGCTGTTTTTT. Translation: CASSLGPGELFF.

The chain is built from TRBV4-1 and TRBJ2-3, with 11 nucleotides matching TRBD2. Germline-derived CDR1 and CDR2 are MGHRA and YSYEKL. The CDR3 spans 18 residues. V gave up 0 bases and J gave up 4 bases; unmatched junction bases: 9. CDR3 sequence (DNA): TGCGCCAGCAGCCAAGAGCAGACGACTAGCGGGGTTGCAGATACGCAGTATTTT. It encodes CASSQEQTTSGVADTQYF.

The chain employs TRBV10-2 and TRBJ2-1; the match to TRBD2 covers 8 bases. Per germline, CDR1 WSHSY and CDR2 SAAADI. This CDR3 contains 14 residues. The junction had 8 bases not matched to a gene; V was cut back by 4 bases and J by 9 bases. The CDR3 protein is CASSVDGGAFEQFF. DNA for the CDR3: TGCGCCAGCAGTGTTGACGGGGGGGCGTTTGAGCAGTTCTTC.

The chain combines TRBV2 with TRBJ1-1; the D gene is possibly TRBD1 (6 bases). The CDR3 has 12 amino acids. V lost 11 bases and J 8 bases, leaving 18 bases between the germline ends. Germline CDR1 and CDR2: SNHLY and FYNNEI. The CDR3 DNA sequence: TGTGCCGCTGTCGGGGGGCTCGGGGAAGCTTTCTTT. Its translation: CAAVGGLGEAFF.

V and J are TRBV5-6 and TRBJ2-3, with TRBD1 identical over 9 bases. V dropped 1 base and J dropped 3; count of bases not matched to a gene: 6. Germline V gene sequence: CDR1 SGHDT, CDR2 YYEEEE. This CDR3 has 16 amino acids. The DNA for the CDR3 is TGTGCCAGCAGCTTGTCCGGGACAGGGATGACAGATACGCAGTATTTT. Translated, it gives CASSLSGTGMTDTQYF.

The CDR3 coding sequence is TGTGCCAGCAGCCAAGGCGGACAGTACCCGGAAGCTTTCTTT. It yields the protein CASSQGGQYPEAFF. V usage is TRBV14 and J usage is TRBJ1-1; D perhaps matches TRBD1 (6 bases). Germline CDR1 SGHDN, CDR2 FVKESK. The CDR3 runs 14 residues. The ends were cut back, 1 base at V and 8 bases at J, with 14 bases in the middle.

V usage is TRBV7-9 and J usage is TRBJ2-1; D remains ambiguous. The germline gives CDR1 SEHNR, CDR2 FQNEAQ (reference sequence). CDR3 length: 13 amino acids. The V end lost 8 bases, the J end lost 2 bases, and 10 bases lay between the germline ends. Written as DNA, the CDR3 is TGTGCCAGCGAGTCGTCCACCTACAATGAGCAGTTCTTC. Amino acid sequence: CASESSTYNEQFF.

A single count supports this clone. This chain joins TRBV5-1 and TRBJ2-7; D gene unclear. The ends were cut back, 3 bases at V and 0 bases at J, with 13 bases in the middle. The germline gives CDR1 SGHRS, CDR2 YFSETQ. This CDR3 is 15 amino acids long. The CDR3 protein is CASSSKDGFSYEQYF. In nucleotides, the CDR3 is TGCGCCAGCAGCTCAAAGGACGGCTTCTCCTACGAGCAGTACTTC.

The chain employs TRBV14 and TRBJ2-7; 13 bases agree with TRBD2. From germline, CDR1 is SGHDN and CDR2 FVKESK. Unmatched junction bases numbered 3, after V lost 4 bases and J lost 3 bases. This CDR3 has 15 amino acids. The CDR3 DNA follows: TGTGCCAGCAGCCGGGGACTAGCGGGGTTCTACGAGCAGTACTTC. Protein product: CASSRGLAGFYEQYF.

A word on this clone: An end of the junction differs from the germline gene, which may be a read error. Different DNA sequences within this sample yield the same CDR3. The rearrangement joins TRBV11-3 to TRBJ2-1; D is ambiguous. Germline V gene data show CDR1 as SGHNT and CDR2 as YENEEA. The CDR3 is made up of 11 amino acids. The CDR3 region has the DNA TGTGCTAGCAGCTTTGTGGATGAGCAGTTCTTC. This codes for CASSFVDEQFF.

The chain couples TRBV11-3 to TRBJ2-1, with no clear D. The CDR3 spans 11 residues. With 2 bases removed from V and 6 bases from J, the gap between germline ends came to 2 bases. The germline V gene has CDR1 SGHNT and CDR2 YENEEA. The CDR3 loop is CASSLTNEQFF. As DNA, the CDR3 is TGTGCCAGCAGCTTAACCAATGAGCAGTTCTTC.

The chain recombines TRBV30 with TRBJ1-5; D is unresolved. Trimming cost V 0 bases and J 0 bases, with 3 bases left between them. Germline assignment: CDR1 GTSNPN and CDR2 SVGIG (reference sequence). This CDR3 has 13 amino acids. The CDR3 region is CAWSVTSNQPQHF. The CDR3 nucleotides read TGTGCCTGGAGTGTTACTAGCAATCAGCCCCAGCATTTT.

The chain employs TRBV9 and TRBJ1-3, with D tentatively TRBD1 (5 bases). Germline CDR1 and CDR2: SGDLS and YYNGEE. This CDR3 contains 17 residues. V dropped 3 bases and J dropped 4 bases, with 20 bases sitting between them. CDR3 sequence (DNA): TGTGCCAGCAGCGACGACAGCCCGACCCCTGACGGAAACACCATATATTTT. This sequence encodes CASSDDSPTPDGNTIYF.

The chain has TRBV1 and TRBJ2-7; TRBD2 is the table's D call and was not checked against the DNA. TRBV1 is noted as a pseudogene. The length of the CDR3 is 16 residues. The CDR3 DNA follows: TGCACCAGCAGCCAAGTGTGCGGCAGACCCGCCTACGAGCAGTACTTC. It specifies CTSSQVCGRPAYEQYF.

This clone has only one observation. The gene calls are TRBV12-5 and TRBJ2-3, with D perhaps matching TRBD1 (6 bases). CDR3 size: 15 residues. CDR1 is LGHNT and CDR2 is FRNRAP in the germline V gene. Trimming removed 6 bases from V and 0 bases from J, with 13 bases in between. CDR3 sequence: CASGRDRLSTDTQYF. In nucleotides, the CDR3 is TGTGCTAGTGGACGAGACAGGCTTAGCACAGATACGCAGTATTTT. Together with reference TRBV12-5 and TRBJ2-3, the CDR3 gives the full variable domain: DARVTQTPRHKVTEMGQEVTMRCQPILGHNTVFWYRQTMMQGLELLAYFRNRAPLDDSGMPKDRFSAEMPDATLATLKIQPSEPRDSAVYFCASGRDRLSTDTQYFGPGTRLTVL.

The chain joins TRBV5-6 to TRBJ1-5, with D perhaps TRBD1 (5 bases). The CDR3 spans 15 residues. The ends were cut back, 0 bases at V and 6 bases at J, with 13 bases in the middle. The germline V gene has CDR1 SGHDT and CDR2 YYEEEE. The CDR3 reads CASSLDGGTGQPQHF. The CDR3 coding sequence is TGTGCCAGCAGCTTGGATGGGGGGACGGGTCAGCCCCAGCATTTT.

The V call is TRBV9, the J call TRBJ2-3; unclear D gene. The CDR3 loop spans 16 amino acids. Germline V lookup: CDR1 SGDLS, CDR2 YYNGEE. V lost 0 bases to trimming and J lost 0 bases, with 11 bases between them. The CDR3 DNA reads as TGTGCCAGCAGCGTAGGCGGCGGAGTTAGCACAGATACGCAGTATTTT. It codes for CASSVGGGVSTDTQYF.

CDR3 coding DNA: TGTGCCAGCAGCTTACGTGGAAGTTATTCACCCCTCCACTTT. This translates into CASSLRGSYSPLHF. The chain combines TRBV11-1 with TRBJ1-6; D unresolved. The CDR3 is 14 amino acids. CDR1 is SGHAT and CDR2 is FQDESV in the germline V gene (reference sequence). V lost 2 bases and J lost 8, with 10 bases in between.

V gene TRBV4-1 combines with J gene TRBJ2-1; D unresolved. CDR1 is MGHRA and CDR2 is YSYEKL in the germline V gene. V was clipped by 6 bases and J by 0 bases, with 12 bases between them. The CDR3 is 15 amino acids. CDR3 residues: CASSRLTSSYNEQFF. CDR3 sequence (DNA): TGCGCCAGCAGTCGACTTACAAGCTCCTACAATGAGCAGTTCTTC.

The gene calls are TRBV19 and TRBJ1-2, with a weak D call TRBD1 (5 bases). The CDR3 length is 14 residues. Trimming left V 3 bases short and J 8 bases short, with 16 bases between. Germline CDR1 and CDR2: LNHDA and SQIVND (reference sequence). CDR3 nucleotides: TGTGCCAGTAGTATGGGACGGGGACTTAACGGCTACACCTTC. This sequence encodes CASSMGRGLNGYTF. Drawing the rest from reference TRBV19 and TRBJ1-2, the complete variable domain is DGGITQSPKYLFRKEGQNVTLSCEQNLNHDAMYWYRQDPGQGLRLIYYSQIVNDFQKGDIAEGYSVSREKKESFPLTVTSAQKNPTAFYLCASSMGRGLNGYTFGSGTRLTVV.